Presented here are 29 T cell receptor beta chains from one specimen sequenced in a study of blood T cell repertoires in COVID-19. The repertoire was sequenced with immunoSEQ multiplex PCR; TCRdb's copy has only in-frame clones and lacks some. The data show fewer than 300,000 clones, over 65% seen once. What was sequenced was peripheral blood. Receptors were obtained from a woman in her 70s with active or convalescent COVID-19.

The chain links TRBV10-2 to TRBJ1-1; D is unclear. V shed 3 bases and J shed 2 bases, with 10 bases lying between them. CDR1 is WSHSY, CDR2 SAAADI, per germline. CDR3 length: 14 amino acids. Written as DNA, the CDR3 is TGCGCCAGCAGTGATCCAGGTCTCAACACTGAAGCTTTCTTT. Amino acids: CASSDPGLNTEAFF.

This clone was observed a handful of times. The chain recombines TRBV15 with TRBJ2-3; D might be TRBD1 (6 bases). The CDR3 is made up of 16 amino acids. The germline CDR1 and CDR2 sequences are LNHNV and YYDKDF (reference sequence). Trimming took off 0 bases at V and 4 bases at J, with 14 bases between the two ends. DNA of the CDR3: TGTGCCACCAGCAGAGAGGCAGGGGCTGTCCCAGATACGCAGTATTTT. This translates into CATSREAGAVPDTQYF.

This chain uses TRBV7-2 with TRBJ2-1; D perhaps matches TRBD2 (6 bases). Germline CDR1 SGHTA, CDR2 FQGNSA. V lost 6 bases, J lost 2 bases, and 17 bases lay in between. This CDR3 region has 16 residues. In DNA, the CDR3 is TGTGCCAGCAGACGGGGGTCCAGCGGAACCTACAATGAGCAGTTCTTC. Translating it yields CASRRGSSGTYNEQFF.

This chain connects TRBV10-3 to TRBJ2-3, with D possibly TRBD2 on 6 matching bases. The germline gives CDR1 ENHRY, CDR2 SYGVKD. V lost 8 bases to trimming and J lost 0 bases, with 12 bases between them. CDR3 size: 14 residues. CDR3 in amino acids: CAIAAGLSTDTQYF. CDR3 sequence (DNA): TGTGCCATCGCGGCGGGACTTAGCACAGATACGCAGTATTTT.

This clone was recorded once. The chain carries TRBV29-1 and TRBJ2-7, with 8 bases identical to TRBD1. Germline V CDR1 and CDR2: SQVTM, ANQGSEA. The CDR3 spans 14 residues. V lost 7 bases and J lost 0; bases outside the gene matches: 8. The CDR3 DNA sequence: TGCAGCGCTCGCGACAGGGGTGGCTCCTACGAGCAGTACTTC. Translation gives CSARDRGGSYEQYF.

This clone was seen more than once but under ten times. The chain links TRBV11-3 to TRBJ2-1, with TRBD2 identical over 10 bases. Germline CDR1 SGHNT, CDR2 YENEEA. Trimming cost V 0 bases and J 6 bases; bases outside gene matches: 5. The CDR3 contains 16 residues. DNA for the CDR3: TGTGCCAGCAGCTTAGAAAGGGGACTAGCGATCAATGAGCAGTTCTTC. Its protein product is CASSLERGLAINEQFF.

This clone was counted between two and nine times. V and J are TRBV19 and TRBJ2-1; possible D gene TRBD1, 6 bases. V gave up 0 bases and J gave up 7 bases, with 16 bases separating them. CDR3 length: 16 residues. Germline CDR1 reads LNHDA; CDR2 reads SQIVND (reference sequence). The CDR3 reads CASSIDNRVLSNEQFF. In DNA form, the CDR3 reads TGTGCCAGTAGTATAGATAACAGGGTATTGTCAAATGAGCAGTTCTTC.

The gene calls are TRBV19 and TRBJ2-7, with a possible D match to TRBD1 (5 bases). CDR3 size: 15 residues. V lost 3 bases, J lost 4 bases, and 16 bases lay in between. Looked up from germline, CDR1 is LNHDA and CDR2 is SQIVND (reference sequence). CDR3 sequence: CASSIFGQGAYEQYF. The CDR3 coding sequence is TGTGCCAGTAGTATTTTTGGGCAGGGTGCATACGAGCAGTACTTC.

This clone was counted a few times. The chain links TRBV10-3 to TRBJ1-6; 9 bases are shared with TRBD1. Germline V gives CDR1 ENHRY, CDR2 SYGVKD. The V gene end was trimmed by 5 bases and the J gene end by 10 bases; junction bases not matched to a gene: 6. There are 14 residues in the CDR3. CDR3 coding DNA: TGTGCCATCAGTTACCGACAGGGGGAATCACCCCTCCACTTT. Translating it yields CAISYRQGESPLHF.

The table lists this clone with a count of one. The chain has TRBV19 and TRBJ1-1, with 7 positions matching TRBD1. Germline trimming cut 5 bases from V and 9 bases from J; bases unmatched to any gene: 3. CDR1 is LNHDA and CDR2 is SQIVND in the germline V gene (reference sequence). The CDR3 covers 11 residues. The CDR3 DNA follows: TGTGCCAGTAGTCCGGGACAGAAAGCTTTCTTT. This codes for CASSPGQKAFF.

This CDR3 reads CASTGGTEAFF. The CDR3 region has the DNA TGTGCCAGTACAGGGGGGACTGAAGCTTTCTTT. This chain connects TRBV28 to TRBJ1-1; 8 bases line up with TRBD1. Per the germline V gene, CDR1 is MDHEN and CDR2 is SYDVKM. The CDR3 spans 11 residues. V lost 9 bases, J lost 5 bases, and 2 bases stayed unmatched.

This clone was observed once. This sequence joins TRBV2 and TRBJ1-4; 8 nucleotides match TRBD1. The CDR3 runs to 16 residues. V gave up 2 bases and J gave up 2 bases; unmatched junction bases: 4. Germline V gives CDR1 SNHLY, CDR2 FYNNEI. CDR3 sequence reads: CASSEQGATTNEKLFF. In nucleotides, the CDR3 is TGTGCCAGCAGTGAACAGGGGGCGACTACTAATGAAAAACTGTTTTTT.

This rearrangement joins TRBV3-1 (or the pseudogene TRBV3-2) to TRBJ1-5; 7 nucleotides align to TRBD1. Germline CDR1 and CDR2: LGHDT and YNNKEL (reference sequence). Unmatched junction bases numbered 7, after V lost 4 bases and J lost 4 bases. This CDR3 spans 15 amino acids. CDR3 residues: CASSPGQVPNQPQHF. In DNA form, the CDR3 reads TGTGCCAGCAGCCCCGGACAGGTCCCTAATCAGCCCCAGCATTTT.

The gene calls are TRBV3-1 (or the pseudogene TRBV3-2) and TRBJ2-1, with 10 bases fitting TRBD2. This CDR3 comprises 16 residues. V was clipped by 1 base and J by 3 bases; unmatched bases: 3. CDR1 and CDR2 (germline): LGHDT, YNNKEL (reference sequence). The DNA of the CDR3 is TGTGCCAGCAGCCAAGTTCTAGCGGGAGTCTACAATGAGCAGTTCTTC. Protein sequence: CASSQVLAGVYNEQFF.

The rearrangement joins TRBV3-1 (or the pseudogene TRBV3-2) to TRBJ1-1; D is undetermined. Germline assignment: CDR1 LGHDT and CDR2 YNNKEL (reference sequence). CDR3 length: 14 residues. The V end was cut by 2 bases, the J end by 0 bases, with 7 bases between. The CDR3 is CASSQTAMNTEAFF. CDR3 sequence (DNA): TGTGCCAGCAGCCAAACAGCCATGAACACTGAAGCTTTCTTT.

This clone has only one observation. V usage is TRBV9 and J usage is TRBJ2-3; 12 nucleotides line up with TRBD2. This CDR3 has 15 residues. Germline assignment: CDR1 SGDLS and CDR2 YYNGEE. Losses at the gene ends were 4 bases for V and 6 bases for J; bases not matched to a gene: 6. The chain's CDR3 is CASSPPSGGADTQYF. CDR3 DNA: TGTGCCAGCAGCCCACCTAGCGGGGGGGCTGATACGCAGTATTTT.

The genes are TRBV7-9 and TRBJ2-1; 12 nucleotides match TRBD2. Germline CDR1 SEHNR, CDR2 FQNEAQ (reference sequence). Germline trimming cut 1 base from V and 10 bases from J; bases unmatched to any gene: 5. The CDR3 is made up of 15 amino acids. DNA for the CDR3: TGTGCCAGCAGCTTAGGGACTAGCGGGGCCGACGAGCAGTTCTTC. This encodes CASSLGTSGADEQFF.

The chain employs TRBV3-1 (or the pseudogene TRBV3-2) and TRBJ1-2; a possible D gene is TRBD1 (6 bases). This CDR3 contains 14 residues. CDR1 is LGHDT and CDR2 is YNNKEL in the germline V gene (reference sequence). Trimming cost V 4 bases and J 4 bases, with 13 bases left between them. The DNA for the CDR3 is TGTGCCAGCAGCCGTAGGACAGCTGGCTATGGCTACACCTTC. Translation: CASSRRTAGYGYTF.

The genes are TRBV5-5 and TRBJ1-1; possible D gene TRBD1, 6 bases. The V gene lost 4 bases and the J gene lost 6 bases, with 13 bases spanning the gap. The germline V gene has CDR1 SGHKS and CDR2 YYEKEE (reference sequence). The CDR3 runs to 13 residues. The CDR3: CASSPRGNAEAFF. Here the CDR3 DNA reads TGTGCCAGCAGCCCCAGGGGTAACGCTGAAGCTTTCTTT.

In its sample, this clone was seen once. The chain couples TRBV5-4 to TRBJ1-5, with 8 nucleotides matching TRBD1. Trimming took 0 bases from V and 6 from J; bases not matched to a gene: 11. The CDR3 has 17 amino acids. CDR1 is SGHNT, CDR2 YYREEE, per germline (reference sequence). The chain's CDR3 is CASSLGGSDRAGQPQHF. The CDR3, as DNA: TGTGCCAGCAGCTTGGGGGGGTCGGACAGGGCTGGTCAGCCCCAGCATTTT.

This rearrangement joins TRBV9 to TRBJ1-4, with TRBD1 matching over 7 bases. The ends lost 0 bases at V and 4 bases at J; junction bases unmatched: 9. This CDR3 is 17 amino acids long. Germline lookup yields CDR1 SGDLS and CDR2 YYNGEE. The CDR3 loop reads CASSVGWGQPINEKLFF. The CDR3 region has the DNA TGTGCCAGCAGCGTAGGTTGGGGACAGCCTATTAATGAAAAACTGTTTTTT. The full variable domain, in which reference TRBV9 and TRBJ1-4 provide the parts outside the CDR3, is DSGVTQTPKHLITATGQRVTLRCSPRSGDLSVYWYQQSLDQGLQFLIQYYNGEERAKGNILERFSAQQFPDLHSELNLSSLELGDSALYFCASSVGWGQPINEKLFFGSGTQLSVL.

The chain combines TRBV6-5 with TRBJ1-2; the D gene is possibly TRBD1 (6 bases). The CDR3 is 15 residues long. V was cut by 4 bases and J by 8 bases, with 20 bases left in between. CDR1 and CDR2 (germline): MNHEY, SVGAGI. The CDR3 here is CASSWGTRGEGGYTF. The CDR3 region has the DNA TGTGCCAGCAGTTGGGGGACACGGGGTGAAGGCGGCTACACCTTC.

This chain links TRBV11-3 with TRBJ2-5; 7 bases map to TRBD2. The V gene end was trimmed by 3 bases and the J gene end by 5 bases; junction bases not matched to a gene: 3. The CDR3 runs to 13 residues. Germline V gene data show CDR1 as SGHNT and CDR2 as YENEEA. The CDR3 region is CASSLVRGETQYF. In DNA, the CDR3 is TGTGCCAGCAGCTTGGTGCGGGGGGAGACCCAGTACTTC.

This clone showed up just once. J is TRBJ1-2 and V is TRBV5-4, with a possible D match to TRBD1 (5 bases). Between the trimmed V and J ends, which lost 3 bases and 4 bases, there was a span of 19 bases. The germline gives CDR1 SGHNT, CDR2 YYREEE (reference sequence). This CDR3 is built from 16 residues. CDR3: CASSSGGPSRLYGYTF. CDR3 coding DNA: TGTGCCAGCAGCTCCGGGGGACCATCGAGGCTCTATGGCTACACCTTC. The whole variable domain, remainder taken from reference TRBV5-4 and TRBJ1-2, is ETGVTQSPTHLIKTRGQQVTLRCSSQSGHNTVSWYQQALGQGPQFIFQYYREEENGRGNFPPRFSGLQFPNYSSELNVNALELDDSALYLCASSSGGPSRLYGYTFGSGTRLTVV.

CDR3 bases: TGTGCCAGCAGTTTACTTTTATTGGAGACCCAGTACTTC. Residues: CASSLLLLETQYF. V usage is TRBV2 and J usage is TRBJ2-5; unclear D gene. The CDR3 consists of 13 residues. V was cut by 5 bases and J by 5 bases, with 12 bases left in between. Germline V gene data show CDR1 as SNHLY and CDR2 as FYNNEI.

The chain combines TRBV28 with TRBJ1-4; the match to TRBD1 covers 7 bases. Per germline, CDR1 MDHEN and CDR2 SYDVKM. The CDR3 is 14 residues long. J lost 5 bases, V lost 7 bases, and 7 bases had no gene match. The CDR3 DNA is TGTGCCAGCAACCGGGGACAGATAAATGAAAAACTGTTTTTT. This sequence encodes CASNRGQINEKLFF.

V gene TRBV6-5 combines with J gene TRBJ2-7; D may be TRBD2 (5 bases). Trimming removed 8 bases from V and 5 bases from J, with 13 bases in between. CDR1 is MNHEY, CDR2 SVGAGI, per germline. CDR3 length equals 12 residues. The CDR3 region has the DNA TGTGCCAGCTTAAAAAGGGAGCACGAGCAGTACTTC. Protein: CASLKREHEQYF.

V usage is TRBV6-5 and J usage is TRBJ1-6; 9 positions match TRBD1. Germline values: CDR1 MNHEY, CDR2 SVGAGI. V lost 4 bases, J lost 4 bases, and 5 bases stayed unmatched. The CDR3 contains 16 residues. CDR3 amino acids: CASSFTGTGYNSPLHF. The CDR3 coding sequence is TGTGCCAGCAGTTTCACCGGGACAGGGTATAATTCACCCCTCCACTTT.

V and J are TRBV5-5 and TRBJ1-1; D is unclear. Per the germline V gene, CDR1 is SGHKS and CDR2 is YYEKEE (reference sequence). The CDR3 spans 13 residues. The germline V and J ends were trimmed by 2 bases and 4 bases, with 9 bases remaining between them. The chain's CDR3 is CASSLYLSTEAFF. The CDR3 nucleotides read TGTGCCAGCAGCTTATACTTGAGCACTGAAGCTTTCTTT.